A single sample is the source of the 2 T cell receptor beta chains below, sequenced in a study of blood T cell repertoires in COVID-19. Data came from immunoSEQ multiplex PCR; TCRdb stores just in-frame clones and leaves some out. The sample lists 240,000 or so clones, 88% occurring once. Sequenced: peripheral blood. All receptors come from a woman in her twenties or thirties with acute or convalescent COVID-19.

The table lists this clone with a count of one. The chain employs TRBV14 and TRBJ1-5, with 10 nucleotides matching TRBD1. The CDR3 sequence is 20 residues long. V lost 1 base, J lost 3 bases, and 15 bases stayed unmatched. Germline CDR1 is SGHDN and CDR2 is FVKESK. For the CDR3, the DNA is TGTGCCAGCAGCCAAGCGGTGGACAGGGGGGGCCGCCGCTCCAATCAGCCCCAGCATTTT. It yields the protein CASSQAVDRGGRRSNQPQHF.

For the CDR3, the DNA is TGTGCCAGCAGCCCCGGGGTTGGCCGCTCCTACGAGCAGTACTTC. Protein sequence: CASSPGVGRSYEQYF. This rearrangement joins TRBV5-8 to TRBJ2-7, with D tentatively TRBD2 (5 bases). The CDR3 consists of 15 residues. The V and J ends lost 4 bases and 0 bases respectively, with 14 bases between them. Per germline, CDR1 SGHTS and CDR2 YDEGEE.